Below are 19 T cell receptor beta chains sequenced from a single sample in a study of blood T cell repertoires in COVID-19. TCRdb keeps only in-frame clones here, not all; method: immunoSEQ multiplex PCR. There are 150,000 to 200,000 clones in the sample; 80% to 90% occur only once, and around 1.9% lies in the top ten. The specimen was peripheral blood. Receptors originate from a young man who had recovered from COVID-19.

The V gene is TRBV5-4, the J gene TRBJ1-3, with D possibly TRBD1 on 6 matching bases. The CDR3 has 14 amino acids. Germline V lookup: CDR1 SGHNT, CDR2 YYREEE (reference sequence). V lost 4 bases and J lost 4, with 12 bases in between. CDR3: CASSPGTPGNTIYF. Here the CDR3 DNA reads TGTGCCAGCAGCCCAGGGACACCAGGAAACACCATATATTTT.

The rearrangement uses TRBV6-5 and TRBJ1-5; 9 positions match TRBD1. The CDR3 contains 14 residues. The ends lost 5 bases at V and 4 bases at J; junction bases unmatched: 3. Germline assignment: CDR1 MNHEY and CDR2 SVGAGI. The CDR3, as DNA: TGTGCCAGCAGTCGGACAGGGGAAAATCAGCCCCAGCATTTT. Residues: CASSRTGENQPQHF.

The chain joins TRBV3-1 (or the pseudogene TRBV3-2) to TRBJ2-1; D perhaps matches TRBD2 (6 bases). The germline gives CDR1 LGHDT, CDR2 YNNKEL (reference sequence). The CDR3 runs to 16 residues. Between the trimmed V and J ends, which lost 5 bases and 0 bases, there was a span of 14 bases. Here the CDR3 reads CASSFFGGSSYNEQFF. The CDR3 DNA reads as TGTGCCAGCAGCTTTTTCGGGGGAAGCTCCTACAATGAGCAGTTCTTC.

The V gene is TRBV2, the J gene TRBJ2-3; 11 bases agree with TRBD2. The junction had 10 bases not matched to a gene; V was cut back by 7 bases and J by 7 bases. Germline assignment: CDR1 SNHLY and CDR2 FYNNEI. The CDR3 length is 15 residues. The CDR3 loop reads CASMRPGLAEYTQYF. In nucleotides, the CDR3 is TGTGCCAGCATGAGACCGGGACTAGCGGAATATACGCAGTATTTT.

The chain has TRBV6-1 and TRBJ1-3; D remains unclear. CDR3 length equals 14 residues. V was pared by 3 bases and J by 4 bases, with 10 bases between. Germline lookup yields CDR1 MNHNS and CDR2 SASEGT. The CDR3, as DNA: TGTGCCAGCAGTGACGGAACGGGGGGAAACACCATATATTTT. Its protein product is CASSDGTGGNTIYF.

J is TRBJ1-5 and V is TRBV6-2 or TRBV6-3; 8 positions match TRBD1. V was pared by 2 bases and J by 7 bases, with 7 bases of the junction left unmatched. The CDR3 is 15 residues long. Germline CDR1 is MNHEY and CDR2 is SVGEGT. The CDR3 loop reads CASSYDRTGPQPQHF. CDR3 nucleotides: TGTGCCAGCAGTTACGATCGGACAGGGCCCCAGCCCCAGCATTTT.

The chain joins TRBV9 to TRBJ1-1; a weak D match, TRBD1 (5 bases). The CDR3 loop spans 15 amino acids. V was clipped by 0 bases and J by 4 bases, with 13 bases between them. Germline V gene data show CDR1 as SGDLS and CDR2 as YYNGEE. The CDR3 region is CASSVELGGTTEAFF. CDR3 bases: TGTGCCAGCAGCGTAGAGCTCGGGGGGACCACTGAAGCTTTCTTT.

The rearrangement links TRBV6-5 to TRBJ2-3, with TRBD2 matching 11 bases. The CDR3 consists of 15 residues. After removal of 5 bases from V and 3 bases from J, the junction contained 4 bases not matched to a gene. The V gene's germline CDR1 is MNHEY and CDR2 SVGAGI. The chain's CDR3 is CASSPLAGGTDTQYF. In nucleotides, the CDR3 is TGTGCCAGCAGTCCTCTAGCGGGAGGAACAGATACGCAGTATTTT.

The chain couples TRBV19 to TRBJ2-7; 8 nucleotides match TRBD1. CDR1 and CDR2 from the germline V gene are LNHDA and SQIVND (reference sequence). The CDR3 consists of 14 residues. With 3 bases clipped from V and 1 base from J, the junction kept 2 bases outside the gene matches. As DNA, the CDR3 is TGTGCCAGTAGTATGGGGGACAGGTCCTACGAGCAGTACTTC. Translating it yields CASSMGDRSYEQYF.

The V call is TRBV30, the J call TRBJ1-1; no clear D gene. Per germline, CDR1 GTSNPN and CDR2 SVGIG (reference sequence). Trimming pared 1 base from V and 3 bases from J, leaving 12 bases between. The CDR3 length is 14 residues. CDR3 coding DNA: TGTGCCTGGAGTGGGAGGATTGGCGACACTGAAGCTTTCTTT. Protein: CAWSGRIGDTEAFF. Full variable domain (rest looked up from reference TRBV30 and TRBJ1-1): SQTIHQWPATLVQPVGSPLSLECTVEGTSNPNLYWYRQAAGRGLQLLFYSVGIGQISSEVPQNLSASRPQDRQFILSSKKLLLSDSGFYLCAWSGRIGDTEAFFGQGTRLTVV.

This clone has a count of ten or more. The chain couples TRBV28 to TRBJ1-1; 8 nucleotides align to TRBD1. CDR1 MDHEN and CDR2 SYDVKM come from the germline V gene. The CDR3 spans 14 residues. The J segment lost 7 bases and the V segment lost 6 bases, leaving 10 bases of the junction unmatched. CDR3 amino acids: CASSNDRGWNEAFF. Here the CDR3 DNA reads TGTGCCAGCAGCAATGACAGGGGTTGGAATGAAGCTTTCTTT.

The CDR3 protein is CASTSGVRYNEQFF. The CDR3 nucleotides are TGTGCCAGCACAAGCGGAGTAAGGTACAATGAGCAGTTCTTC. The chain joins TRBV6-5 to TRBJ2-1; possibly TRBD2 for D (5 bases). The CDR3 length is 14 residues. The germline V gene has CDR1 MNHEY and CDR2 SVGAGI. Trimming removed 7 bases from V and 4 bases from J, with 14 bases in between.

The V gene is TRBV19, the J gene TRBJ1-1, with 9 bases that match TRBD1. V dropped 5 bases and J dropped 5; count of bases not matched to a gene: 12. The CDR3 is 16 amino acids. CDR1 and CDR2 from the germline V gene are LNHDA and SQIVND (reference sequence). Written as DNA, the CDR3 is TGTGCCAGTAGTGGGGTGGGACAGGGATCGGGGACTGAAGCTTTCTTT. This translates into CASSGVGQGSGTEAFF.

The V call is TRBV27, the J call TRBJ2-7, with D possibly TRBD2 on 7 matching bases. V lost 4 bases and J lost 3, with 13 bases in between. The CDR3 contains 14 residues. The V gene's germline CDR1 is MNHEY and CDR2 SMNVEV (reference sequence). CDR3 loop: CASSSSGGHYEQYF. DNA for the CDR3: TGTGCCAGCAGTTCGTCGGGGGGCCACTACGAGCAGTACTTC.

The J gene is TRBJ1-1, the V gene TRBV2; 7 nucleotides match TRBD1. Trimming at V came to 5 bases and at J to 6 bases, leaving 3 bases not matched to a gene. This CDR3 comprises 12 residues. The germline V gene encodes CDR1 SNHLY and CDR2 FYNNEI. CDR3: CASSSGTAEAFF. In DNA form, the CDR3 reads TGTGCCAGCAGTTCCGGGACAGCTGAAGCTTTCTTT.

V usage is TRBV10-1 and J usage is TRBJ2-1, with D uncertain. Trimming removed 2 bases at V and 5 bases at J, with 7 bases between. The CDR3 consists of 13 residues. Germline assignment: CDR1 WNHNN and CDR2 SYGVQD (reference sequence). The CDR3 bases are TGCGCCAGCAGTGAGCCCATCAACAATGAGCAGTTCTTC. This codes for CASSEPINNEQFF.

V is TRBV9 and J is TRBJ1-6; D not resolved. The length of the CDR3 is 15 residues. With 4 bases removed from V and 3 bases from J, the gap between germline ends came to 11 bases. Germline lookup yields CDR1 SGDLS and CDR2 YYNGEE. As DNA, the CDR3 is TGTGCCAGCAGCCCCGCGGTCGGCTATAATTCACCCCTCCACTTT. Its translation is CASSPAVGYNSPLHF.

This clone occurred a few times. The V call is TRBV3-1 (or the pseudogene TRBV3-2), the J call TRBJ1-2; 7 bases are shared with TRBD1. V shed 4 bases, J shed 7 bases, and the junction held 3 bases outside the gene matches. This CDR3 region has 12 residues. CDR1 is LGHDT, CDR2 YNNKEL, per germline (reference sequence). The DNA of the CDR3 is TGTGCCAGCAGCCGAGGACAGGCTGGCTACACCTTC. It encodes CASSRGQAGYTF.

This chain connects TRBV6-5 to TRBJ2-5; TRBD2 agrees at 7 bases. There are 14 residues in the CDR3. Germline CDR1 and CDR2: MNHEY and SVGAGI. V was clipped by 4 bases and J by 0 bases; unmatched bases: 2. CDR3 bases: TGTGCCAGCAGTTTTAGCGGGTACCAAGAGACCCAGTACTTC. It translates to CASSFSGYQETQYF.